This T cell receptor beta chain was documented in a study of shared clonotypes between healthy human individuals. CD45RO negativity and positive selection for CCR7 defined naive CD8 cells, a population that excluded terminally differentiated effector memory CD45RA+ cells. Method: immunoSEQ multiplex PCR; TCRdb's copy keeps in-frame clones and lacks some. The profile shows roughly 850,000 clones, roughly 96% of them singletons. The V gene lost 0 bases and the J gene lost 0 bases, with 10 bases spanning the gap. The CDR3 spans 15 residues. The V gene's germline CDR1 is SGHRS and CDR2 YFSETQ. The chain recombines TRBV5-1 with TRBJ2-7; D gene uncertain. The source material was naive CD8+ T cells sorted from blood. The TCR was taken from a man in his thirties or forties in good health. The CDR3 DNA reads as TGCGCCAGCAGCTTGGGAGTCGAGAGCTCCTACGAGCAGTACTTC. It is translated as CASSLGVESSYEQYF.